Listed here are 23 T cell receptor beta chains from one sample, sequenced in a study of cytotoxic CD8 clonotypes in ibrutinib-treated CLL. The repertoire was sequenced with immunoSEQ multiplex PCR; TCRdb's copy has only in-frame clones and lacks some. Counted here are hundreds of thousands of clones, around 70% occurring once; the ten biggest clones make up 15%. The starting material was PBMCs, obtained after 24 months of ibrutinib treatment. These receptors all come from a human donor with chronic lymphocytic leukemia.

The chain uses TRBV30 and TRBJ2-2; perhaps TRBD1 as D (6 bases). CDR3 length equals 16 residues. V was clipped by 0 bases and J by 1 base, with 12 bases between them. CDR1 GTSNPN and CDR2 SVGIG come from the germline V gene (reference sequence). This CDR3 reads CAWSVLGRGNTGELFF. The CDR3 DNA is TGTGCCTGGAGTGTACTTGGCAGGGGGAACACCGGGGAGCTGTTTTTT.

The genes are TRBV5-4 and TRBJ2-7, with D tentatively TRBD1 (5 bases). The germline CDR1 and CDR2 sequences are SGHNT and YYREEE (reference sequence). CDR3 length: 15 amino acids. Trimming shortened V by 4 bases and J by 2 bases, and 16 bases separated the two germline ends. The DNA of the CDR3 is TGTGCCAGCAGCCGGACACCGGGTACCACCTACGAGCAGTACTTC. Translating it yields CASSRTPGTTYEQYF.

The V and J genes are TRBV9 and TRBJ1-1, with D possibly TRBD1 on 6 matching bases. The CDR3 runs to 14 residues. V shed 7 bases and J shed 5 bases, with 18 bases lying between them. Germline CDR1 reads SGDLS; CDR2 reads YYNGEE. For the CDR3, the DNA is TGTGCCAGCCGCCAAAGGGAAGGGGGGACTGAAGCTTTCTTT. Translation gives CASRQREGGTEAFF.

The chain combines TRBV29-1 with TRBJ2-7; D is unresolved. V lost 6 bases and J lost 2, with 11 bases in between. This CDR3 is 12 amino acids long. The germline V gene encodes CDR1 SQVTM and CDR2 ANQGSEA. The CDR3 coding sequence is TGCAGCGTGCAGATCGACACCTACGAGCAGTACTTC. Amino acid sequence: CSVQIDTYEQYF.

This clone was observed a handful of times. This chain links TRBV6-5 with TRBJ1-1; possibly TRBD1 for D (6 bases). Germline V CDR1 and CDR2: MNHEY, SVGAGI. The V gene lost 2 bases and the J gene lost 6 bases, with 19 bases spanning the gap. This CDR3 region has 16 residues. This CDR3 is CASSYRGGGSGAEAFF. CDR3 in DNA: TGTGCCAGCAGTTACCGAGGGGGGGGCTCGGGAGCTGAAGCTTTCTTT.

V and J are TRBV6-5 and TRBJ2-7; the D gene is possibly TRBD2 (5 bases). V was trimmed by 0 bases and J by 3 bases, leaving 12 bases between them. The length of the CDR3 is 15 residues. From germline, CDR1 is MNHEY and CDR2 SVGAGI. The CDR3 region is CASSYSGDGGYEQYF. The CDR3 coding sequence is TGTGCCAGCAGTTACTCTGGCGATGGAGGCTACGAGCAGTACTTC.

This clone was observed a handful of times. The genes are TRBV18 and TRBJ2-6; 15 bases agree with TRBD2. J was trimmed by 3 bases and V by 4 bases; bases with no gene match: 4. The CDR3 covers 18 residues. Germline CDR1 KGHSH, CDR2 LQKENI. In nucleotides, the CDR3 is TGTGCCAGCTCACGGACTAGCGGGAGGGCCCTTGGGGCCAACGTCCTGACTTTC. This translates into CASSRTSGRALGANVLTF.

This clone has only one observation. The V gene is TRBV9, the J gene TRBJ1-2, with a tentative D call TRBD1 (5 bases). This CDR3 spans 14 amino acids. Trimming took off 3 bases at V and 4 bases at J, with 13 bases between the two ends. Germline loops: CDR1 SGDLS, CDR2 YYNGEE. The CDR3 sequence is CASSGLGRAYGYTF. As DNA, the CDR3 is TGTGCCAGCAGCGGCCTGGGCAGGGCCTATGGCTACACCTTC.

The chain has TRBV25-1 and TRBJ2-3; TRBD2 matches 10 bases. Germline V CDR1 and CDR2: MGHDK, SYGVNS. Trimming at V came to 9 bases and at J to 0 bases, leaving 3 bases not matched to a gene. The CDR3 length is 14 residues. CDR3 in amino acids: CASQTSGSTDTQYF. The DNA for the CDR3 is TGTGCCAGTCAGACTAGCGGGAGCACAGATACGCAGTATTTT.

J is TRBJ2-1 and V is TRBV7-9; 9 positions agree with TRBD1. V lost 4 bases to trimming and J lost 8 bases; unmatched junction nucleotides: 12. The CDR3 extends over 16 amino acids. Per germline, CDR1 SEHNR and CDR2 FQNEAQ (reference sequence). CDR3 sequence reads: CASSSFRDRVSDEQFF. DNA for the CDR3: TGTGCCAGCAGCTCCTTCCGGGACAGGGTAAGCGATGAGCAGTTCTTC.

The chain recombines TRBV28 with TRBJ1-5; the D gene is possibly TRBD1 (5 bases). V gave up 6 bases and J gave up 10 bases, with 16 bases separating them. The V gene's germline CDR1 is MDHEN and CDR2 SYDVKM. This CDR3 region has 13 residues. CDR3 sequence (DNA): TGTGCCAGCAGCGGCAGGGTCTTAAGCCCCCAGCATTTT. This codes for CASSGRVLSPQHF.

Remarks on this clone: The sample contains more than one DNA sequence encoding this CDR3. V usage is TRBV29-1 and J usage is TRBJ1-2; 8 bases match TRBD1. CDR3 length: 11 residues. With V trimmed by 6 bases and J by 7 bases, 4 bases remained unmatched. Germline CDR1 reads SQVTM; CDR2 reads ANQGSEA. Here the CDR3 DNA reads TGCAGCGTAGGACAGGGAAGTGGCTACACCTTC. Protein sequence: CSVGQGSGYTF.

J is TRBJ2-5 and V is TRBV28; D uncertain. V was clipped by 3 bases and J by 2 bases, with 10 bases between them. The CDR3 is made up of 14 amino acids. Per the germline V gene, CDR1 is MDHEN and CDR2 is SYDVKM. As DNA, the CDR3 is TGTGCCAGCAGTTTCCTAGACAATCAAGAGACCCAGTACTTC. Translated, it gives CASSFLDNQETQYF.

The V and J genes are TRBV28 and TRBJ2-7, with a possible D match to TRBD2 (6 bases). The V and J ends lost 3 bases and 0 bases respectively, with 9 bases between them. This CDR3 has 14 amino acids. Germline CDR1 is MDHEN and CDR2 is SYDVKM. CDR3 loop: CASSFSTSSYEQYF. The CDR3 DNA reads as TGTGCCAGCAGTTTTTCGACTAGCTCCTACGAGCAGTACTTC. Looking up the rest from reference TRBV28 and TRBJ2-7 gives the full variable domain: DVKVTQSSRYLVKRTGEKVFLECVQDMDHENMFWYRQDPGLGLRLIYFSYDVKMKEKGDIPEGYSVSREKKERFSLILESASTNQTSMYLCASSFSTSSYEQYFGPGTRLTVT.

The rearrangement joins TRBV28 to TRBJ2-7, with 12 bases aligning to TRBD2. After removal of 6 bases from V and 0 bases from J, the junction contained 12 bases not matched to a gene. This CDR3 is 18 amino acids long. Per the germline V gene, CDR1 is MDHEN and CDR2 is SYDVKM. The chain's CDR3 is CASRTPRTSGKSSYEQYF. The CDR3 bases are TGTGCCAGCAGAACTCCGAGGACTAGCGGGAAGTCCTCCTACGAGCAGTACTTC.

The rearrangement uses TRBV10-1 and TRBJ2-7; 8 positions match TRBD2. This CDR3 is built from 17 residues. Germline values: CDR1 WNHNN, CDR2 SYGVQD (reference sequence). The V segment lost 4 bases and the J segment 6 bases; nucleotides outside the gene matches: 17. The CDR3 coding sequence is TGCGCCAGCAGTGCCACACTAACCCCGGCGGGAGGAATCGAGCAGTACTTC. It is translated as CASSATLTPAGGIEQYF.

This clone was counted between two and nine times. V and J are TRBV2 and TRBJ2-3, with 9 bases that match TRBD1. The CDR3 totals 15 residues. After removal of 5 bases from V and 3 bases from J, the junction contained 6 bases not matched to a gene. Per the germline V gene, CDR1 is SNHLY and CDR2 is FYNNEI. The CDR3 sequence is CASSPDRGRTDTQYF. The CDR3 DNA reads TGTGCCAGCAGTCCAGACAGGGGGAGGACAGATACGCAGTATTTT.

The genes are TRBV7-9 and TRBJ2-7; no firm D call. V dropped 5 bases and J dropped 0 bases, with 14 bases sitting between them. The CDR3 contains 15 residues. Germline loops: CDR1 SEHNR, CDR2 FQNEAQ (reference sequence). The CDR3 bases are TGTGCCAGCAGCCCCCGGGTAACCAGCTCCTACGAGCAGTACTTC. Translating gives CASSPRVTSSYEQYF.

Written as DNA, the CDR3 is TGTGCCAGCAGCTTGGCCCTCGCGGGAGGGAGCACAGATACGCAGTATTTT. Amino acid sequence: CASSLALAGGSTDTQYF. The V gene is TRBV5-6, the J gene TRBJ2-3; 9 bases are a match to TRBD2. The CDR3 spans 17 residues. V gave up 0 bases and J gave up 0 bases; unmatched junction bases: 5. In germline, CDR1 is SGHDT, CDR2 YYEEEE.

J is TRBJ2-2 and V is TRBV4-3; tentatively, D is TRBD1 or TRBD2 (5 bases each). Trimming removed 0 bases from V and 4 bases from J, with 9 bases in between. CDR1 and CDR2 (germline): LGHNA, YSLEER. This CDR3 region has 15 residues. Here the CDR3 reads CASSQDGTTTGELFF. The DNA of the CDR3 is TGCGCCAGCAGCCAAGATGGGACCACCACCGGGGAGCTGTTTTTT.

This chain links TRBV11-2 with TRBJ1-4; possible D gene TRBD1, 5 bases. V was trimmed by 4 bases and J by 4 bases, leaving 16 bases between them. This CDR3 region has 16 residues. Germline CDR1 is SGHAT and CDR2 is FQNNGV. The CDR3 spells CASSSGRGSINEKLFF. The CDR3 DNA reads TGTGCCAGCAGCTCCGGCCGGGGGTCGATTAATGAAAAACTGTTTTTT.

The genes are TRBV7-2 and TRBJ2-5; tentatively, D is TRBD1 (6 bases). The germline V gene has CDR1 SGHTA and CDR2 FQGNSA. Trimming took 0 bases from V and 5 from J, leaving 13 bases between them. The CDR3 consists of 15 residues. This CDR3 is CASSLALSRGETQYF. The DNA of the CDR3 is TGTGCCAGCAGCTTAGCGCTTTCTAGGGGGGAGACCCAGTACTTC.

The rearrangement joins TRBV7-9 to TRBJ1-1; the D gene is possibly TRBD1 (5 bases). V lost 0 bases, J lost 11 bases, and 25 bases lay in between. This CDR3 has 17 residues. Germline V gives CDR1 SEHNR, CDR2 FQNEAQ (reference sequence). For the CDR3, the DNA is TGTGCCAGCAGCTTAGCTGGGCAGGGAATTCGGTTCCGTCTGGCTTTCTTT. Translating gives CASSLAGQGIRFRLAFF.